This TCR beta chain emerged from a study of shared clonotypes between healthy human individuals (dated by TCRdb to 2019 to 2021). Some background on the complete study: The cohort included three men and a couple of women between 18 and 49 years of age. The study deeply sequenced blood TCR repertoires of about five healthy adults to estimate repertoire size and the extent of clonotype sharing between individuals. Leukapheresis yielded between about 0.85 and 9.5 billion PBMCs per donor. To increase sequencing depth and limit assay-specific biases, TCR repertoire library preparation and sequencing were carried out by different laboratories using diverse techniques. For each donor, CD4 naive and CD4 memory were each run on three plates, CD8 naive on two plates, and CD8 memory on one plate. Broad study findings and their caveats: Based on pairwise subsampling, the degree of clonotype sharing among donors was expected to be affected by sequencing depth. Sampling was restricted to blood, and TCR repertoires in tissue are likely to differ from TCR repertoires in blood. About 5% of naive CD4, around 3.6% of naive CD8, about 2.5% of memory CD4, and 0.4% of memory CD8 clonotypes were shared across several donors. Naive subsets generally had larger estimated clonotype richness than memory subsets. Compared with non-shared clonotypes, clonotypes shared by all four sorted-subset donors had higher generation probabilities. Incomplete sequencing was indicated by rarefaction of sorted-subset datasets, despite the large sequencing depth. Because the study included a small number of donors, the genetic and exposure-history diversity represented was limited.

This clone was counted a single time. There is no known antigen for this receptor. Qualities for individual bases were not recorded, and no much larger clone is one base off. This specimen includes other DNA sequences encoding the same CDR3. Using the deep immunoSEQ assay, TCR CDR3 regions were amplified from genomic DNA by multiplex PCR. Genomic DNA extracted from each cell subset was distributed evenly over all wells of several immunoSEQ 96-well plates, and each plate served as one replicate. For sorted subsets, around 0.2 ug of genomic DNA, equivalent to 30,000 or so T cell genomes, went into each replicate PCR. Purified libraries were measured with a Qubit 3.0 fluorometer, size-checked on a Bioanalyzer 2100, and measured again with the KAPA Library Quantification kit. Every immunoSEQ 96-well plate was sequenced on a separate single-read 150-cycle Illumina NextSeq 550 flow cell. Per the source publication's procedure: Because the immunoSEQ output included only junctional sequences and no quality scores, the filtering could not be the same as the filtering used for full-length reads. Sequences were annotated with PyIR, a Python wrapper for IgBLAST v1.9, and V/J genes and CDR3 were assigned using IMGT germline references. Reads with weak V/J assignments (E-value above 1e-6), missing CDR3, stop codons, out-of-frame junctions, or ambiguous translated residues were removed. V3J clonotypes were defined as sequences sharing the same inferred V gene, J gene, and CDR3 amino acid sequence. Percentage overlap between repertoires was computed as shared unique clonotypes divided by the size of the smaller repertoire. Richness of each repertoire was evaluated using RTK rarefaction, the Chao1 estimator, and Recon v2.1 estimates of unobserved clonotypes. For all TCRbeta clonotypes obtained by the gDNA method from four donors, generation probabilities were computed with OLGA. TCRdb stores this immuneACCESS table with in-frame sequences only. Part of the clones is absent; in the studies checked, under half of the shortfall reflects unresolved V genes, and no reason is known for the rest. Clonal size and the V and J genes are those of that table, whereas D and trimming came from the DNA. For this sample the table gives over a million clones, of which 70% to 80% were detected only once. The ten largest clones add up to roughly 1.5% of the sample.

Healthy HIV-negative adults with no recently reported acute infections or vaccinations were included as donors. Every donor was a Caucasian adult residing in Nashville, Tennessee, USA. CD4+ T cells were enriched by magnetic negative selection; naive cells were then positively selected on CD45RA, and the negative fraction formed the memory subset. Blood was obtained by leukapheresis, after which PBMCs were separated by Ficoll-Histopaque density gradient centrifugation and cryopreserved in liquid nitrogen vapor phase. Purity and quantity of every magnetically sorted T cell population were checked by analytical flow cytometry. Genomic DNA was isolated from every sorted fraction and measured by UV absorbance on a Nanodrop 2000c. The source of this sequence is a man in his late teens or twenties in good health. The sequenced sample consisted of memory CD4+ T cells sorted from blood. The intended sense of this specimen's cell subset or site label: CD45RA-negative fraction.

The DNA is as follows: TGTGCCAGCTCACCCGGCAGCTCTGGAAACACCATATATTTT. This codes for CASSPGSSGNTIYF. The rearranged chain carries TRBV18 and TRBJ1-3, with no reliable assignment of the D segment. The germline V gene encodes CDR1 KGHSH and CDR2 LQKENI. The junction shows trimming of 3 bases on V and 0 bases on J, plus 6 bases between the germline ends. The CDR3 runs 14 residues from the cysteine to the phenylalanine. CDR3 DNA is the only sequence kept; it has 42 bases, read in frame from the first base.